This TCR beta chain was identified during a study of CD8+CD57+ T cells in acquired aplastic anemia (dated by TCRdb to between 2017 and 2018). Context from the whole study: A mean of approximately 2.9 ug of DNA, ranging from roughly 0.2 to 27.4 ug, was extracted from sorted CD4+ and CD8+ cells. A CD8+CD57+ expansion meant a frequency higher than the mean frequency seen in healthy subjects. The full study reports these points: CD8+ Simpson's diversity did not differ significantly between patients and healthy controls (P=0.060). Twenty-nine CD8+ CDR3 sequences were shared between patients and controls but appeared highly expressed in patients and within their immunodominant clones.

Genomic DNA served as template for TCR beta VDJ combination and CDR3 sequence profiling. An Illumina HiSeq 2000 was used for TCR repertoire sequencing. On the authors' methods: Repertoire assessment relied on Simpson's diversity index, CDR3 size and DJ length profiles, and TRBV/TRBJ rearrangement plots. The most abundant DNA sequence in the deep sequencing data was taken as the immunodominant clone. CDR3 amino acid sequences were screened for sharing across subjects and compared with published repertoires and the VDJdb database. Starting from the raw public reads, TCRdb applied fastp trimming at Q25, assembled clones with MiXCR and retained in-frame beta chains. A single entry per CDR3 protein holds the most common genes and DNA from its merged rows. The V and J calls were not made by the authors but by TCRdb's processing. This sample is represented by hundreds of thousands of distinct CDR3 sequences; under 65% of them were singletons. The leading ten clones occupy approximately 1.2% of the sample.

This clonotype was detected ten times or more. The antigen it recognizes is unknown. There are no base qualities to consult, and no much larger clone falls within one base. Relative to germline, V is 5 bases shorter and J is 4 bases shorter, with 17 bases between their ends. From the cysteine up to the phenylalanine, the CDR3 has a length of 15 residues. Only CDR3 DNA remains: 45 bases, in frame from the first base. The germline V gene (reference sequence) gives CDR1 as PRHDT and CDR2 as FYEKMQ. Expansion of CD8+CD57+ cells had been shown by flow cytometry in the patients chosen for sequencing. Every patient had severe acquired aplastic anemia, diagnosed using the International Study of Aplastic Anemia and Agranulocytosis and Camitta criteria. No therapy had been received by the patients at the time of blood sampling. In the study, sorted CD4+ and CD8+ blood T cells from patients with severe aplastic anemia and from healthy subjects underwent deep sequencing of TCR repertoires. In the USA, patient enrollment took place under clinicaltrials.gov protocols 00001620, 01623167, 00001397, 00071045, 00081523 and 00961064. Ficoll-Paque density gradient centrifugation was used to isolate peripheral blood mononuclear cells. Before DNA extraction, CD4+ and CD8+ T cells were sorted by FACS or by magnetic beads.

The sequence came from a human donor with aplastic anemia. Input material: sorted CD4+, CD8+, or CD8+CD57+ T cells (not recorded which) from PBMCs. Rearrangement joined TRBV13 to TRBJ2-5, with the D gene too uncertain to name. The CDR3 reads as follows: CASSPRSGPPETQYF. The DNA is as follows: TGTGCCAGCAGCCCCCGCTCCGGCCCTCCAGAGACCCAGTACTTC.